The 3 T cell receptor beta chains below all came from one sample that was sequenced in a study of long-term antiretroviral therapy in people with HIV. At survey level, the immunoSEQ assay was run in its v3.0 version. This table comes from immunoSEQ multiplex PCR, and its TCRdb copy is limited to in-frame clones, with some not included. Seen here are 6,500 or so clones, 80% to 90% observed once, and the top ten hold about 3%. This specimen consisted of unsorted PBMCs, obtained 3.7 years after starting antiretroviral therapy. The receptors stem from a woman between 50 and 59 years old with HIV.

The V gene is TRBV19, the J gene TRBJ2-1; no clear D. The CDR3 spans 11 residues. Trimming pared 9 bases from V and 6 bases from J, leaving 9 bases between. CDR1 LNHDA and CDR2 SQIVND come from the germline V gene (reference sequence). The CDR3, as DNA: TGTGCCAGCATCAAAGGCAATGAGCAGTTCTTC. Its protein is CASIKGNEQFF.

V is TRBV19 and J is TRBJ2-2, with 10 bases lining up with TRBD2. The CDR3 sequence is 14 residues long. Trimming removed 6 bases from V and 5 bases from J; junction bases left unmatched: 3. Germline V gene data show CDR1 as LNHDA and CDR2 as SQIVND (reference sequence). The CDR3 DNA follows: TGTGCCAGTAGGCGACTAGCGGGTACCGGGGAGCTGTTTTTT. It specifies CASRRLAGTGELFF.

The V call is TRBV7-8, the J call TRBJ1-1, with D uncertain. Trimming stripped 5 bases from V and 5 bases from J, with 12 bases between. Germline V CDR1 and CDR2: SGHVS, FQNEAQ. The CDR3 consists of 13 residues. CDR3 nucleotides: TGTGCCAGCAGCATGGAGTCCCTGACTGAAGCTTTCTTT. Translating it yields CASSMESLTEAFF.